This T cell receptor (beta chain) was retrieved from a study of CD8+ T cells in alopecia areata. As for the study in general: For treated patients, severity scores reflected the percentage of scalp area affected.

cDNA prepared by RNA extraction and subsequent reverse transcription served as the template for sequencing. Profiled with immunoSEQ multiplex PCR; TCRdb holds only in-frame clones, not every one. The table includes 180,000 or so clones, 58% detected once. Treatment defined: oral pan-JAK inhibitor, 5-10 mg twice daily. The sequence was obtained from a human donor with alopecia areata. The source was CD4+ T cells sorted from blood, collected between weeks 55 and 65, from a patient treated with tofacitinib.

CDR3 loop: CASRPLGSGTGELFF. In DNA, the CDR3 is TGCGCCAGCAGGCCCCTAGGGTCCGGCACCGGGGAGCTGTTTTTT. The rearrangement uses TRBV4-1 and TRBJ2-2; D is ambiguous. Germline CDR1 MGHRA, CDR2 YSYEKL. V shed 6 bases and J shed 4 bases, with 15 bases lying between them. The CDR3 is 15 amino acids.